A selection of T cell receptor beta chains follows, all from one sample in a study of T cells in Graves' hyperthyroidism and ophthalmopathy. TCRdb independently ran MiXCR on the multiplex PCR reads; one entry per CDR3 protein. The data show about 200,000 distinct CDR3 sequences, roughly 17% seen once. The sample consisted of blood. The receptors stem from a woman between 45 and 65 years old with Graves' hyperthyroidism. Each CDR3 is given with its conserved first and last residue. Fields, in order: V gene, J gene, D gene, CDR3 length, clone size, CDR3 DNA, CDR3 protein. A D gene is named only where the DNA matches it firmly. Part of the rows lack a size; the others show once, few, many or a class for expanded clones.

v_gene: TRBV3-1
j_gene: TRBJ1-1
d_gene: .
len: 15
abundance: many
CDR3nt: TGTGCCAGCAGCCAGCGGGGGGTGGCAAACACTGAAGCTTTCTTT
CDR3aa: CASSQRGVANTEAFF

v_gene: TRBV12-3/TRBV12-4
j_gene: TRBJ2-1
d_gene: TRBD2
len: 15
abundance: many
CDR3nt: TGTGCCAGCAGTTTTGGACTAGCGAGTTACAATGAGCAGTTCTTC
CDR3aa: CASSFGLASYNEQFF

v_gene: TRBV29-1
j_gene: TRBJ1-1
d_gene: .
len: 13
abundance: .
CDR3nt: TGCAGCGTTGTTCGGGTTTCGAACACTGAAGCTTTCTTT
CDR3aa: CSVVRVSNTEAFF

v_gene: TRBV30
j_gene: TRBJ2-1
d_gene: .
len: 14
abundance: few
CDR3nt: TGTGCCTGGAGAGCCGGGATACTCGGGTATGAGCAGTTCTTC
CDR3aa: CAWRAGILGYEQFF

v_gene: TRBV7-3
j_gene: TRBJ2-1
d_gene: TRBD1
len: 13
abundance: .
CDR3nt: TGTGCCAGCAGCCCCTCAGGGGGCGATGAGCAGTTCTTC
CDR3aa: CASSPSGGDEQFF

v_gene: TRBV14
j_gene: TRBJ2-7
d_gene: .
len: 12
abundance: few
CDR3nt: TGTGCCAGCAGCCAAGATTGGAGTGAGCAGTACTTC
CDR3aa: CASSQDWSEQYF

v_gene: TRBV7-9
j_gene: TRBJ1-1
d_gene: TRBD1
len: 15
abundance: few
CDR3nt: TGTGCCAGCAGCAGAGGGACAGGGGTCAACACTGAAGCTTTCTTT
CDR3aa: CASSRGTGVNTEAFF

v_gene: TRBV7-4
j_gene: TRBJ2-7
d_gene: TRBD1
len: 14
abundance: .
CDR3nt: TGTGCCAGCAGCCCTAAGGACAGGGCGGGGGAGCAGTACTTC
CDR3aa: CASSPKDRAGEQYF

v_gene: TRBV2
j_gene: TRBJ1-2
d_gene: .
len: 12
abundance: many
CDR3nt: TGTGCCAGCAGCCGCGACAGAGGGGGCTACACCTTC
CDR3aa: CASSRDRGGYTF

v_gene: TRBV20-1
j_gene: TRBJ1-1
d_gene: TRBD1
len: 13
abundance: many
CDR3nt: TGCAGTGCTGGTGCTACAGGGGACACTGAAGCTTTCTTT
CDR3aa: CSAGATGDTEAFF

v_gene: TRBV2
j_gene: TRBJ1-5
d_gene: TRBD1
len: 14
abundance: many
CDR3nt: TGTGCCAGCAGGAGACAGGGAGCCAATCAGCCCCAGCATTTT
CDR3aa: CASRRQGANQPQHF

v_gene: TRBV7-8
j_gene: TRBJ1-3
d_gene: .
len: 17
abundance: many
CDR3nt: TGTGCCAGCAGCTTAGTACGGGCGGGGCAGGGTGGAAACACCATATATTTT
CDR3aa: CASSLVRAGQGGNTIYF

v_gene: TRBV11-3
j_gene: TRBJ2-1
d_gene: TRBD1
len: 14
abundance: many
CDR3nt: TGTGCCAGCAGCGGGACAGGGCTTTTGTATGAGCAGTTCTTC
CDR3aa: CASSGTGLLYEQFF

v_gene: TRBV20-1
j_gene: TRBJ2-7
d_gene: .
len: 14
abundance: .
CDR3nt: TGCAGTGCTAGAGCCGAGACAGGTTTCTACGAGCAGTACTTC
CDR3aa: CSARAETGFYEQYF

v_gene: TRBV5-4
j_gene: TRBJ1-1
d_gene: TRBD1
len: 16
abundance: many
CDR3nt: TGTACCAGCAGCAGAGGGACAGGCGTTGAGAACACTGAAGCTTTCTTT
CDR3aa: CTSSRGTGVENTEAFF

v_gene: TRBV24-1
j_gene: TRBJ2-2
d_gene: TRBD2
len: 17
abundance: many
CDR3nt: TGTGCCACCAGTGATATTACTAGCGGGTCGTGGACCGGGGAGCTGTTTTTT
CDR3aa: CATSDITSGSWTGELFF

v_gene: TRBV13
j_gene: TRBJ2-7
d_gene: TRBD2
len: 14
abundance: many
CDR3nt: TGTGCCAGCAGCGAACGACTAGCTAACTACGAGCAGTACTTC
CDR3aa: CASSERLANYEQYF

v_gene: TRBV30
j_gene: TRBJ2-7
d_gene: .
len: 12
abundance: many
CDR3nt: TGTGCCTGGAGTAGGACGATTTACGAGCAGTACTTC
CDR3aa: CAWSRTIYEQYF

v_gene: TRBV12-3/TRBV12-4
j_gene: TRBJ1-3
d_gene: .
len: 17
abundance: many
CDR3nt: TGTGCCAGCAGTTTAGTTTCCGGCGGACCCTCTGGAAACACCATATATTTT
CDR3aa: CASSLVSGGPSGNTIYF

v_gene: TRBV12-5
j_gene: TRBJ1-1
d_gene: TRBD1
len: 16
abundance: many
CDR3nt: TGTGCTAGTGGTTCCTCGACAGGGGCGGCAAACACTGAAGCTTTCTTT
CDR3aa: CASGSSTGAANTEAFF

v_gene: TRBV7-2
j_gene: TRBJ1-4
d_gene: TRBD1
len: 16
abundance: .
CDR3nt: TGTGCCAGCAGCAAAGGGGGCTGGAAAACTAATGAAAAACTGTTTTTT
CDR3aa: CASSKGGWKTNEKLFF

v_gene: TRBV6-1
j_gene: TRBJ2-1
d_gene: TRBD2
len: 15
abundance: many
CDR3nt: TGTGCCAGCATCAAGACTAGCGGGATCTTATCCACGCAGTTCTTC
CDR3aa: CASIKTSGILSTQFF

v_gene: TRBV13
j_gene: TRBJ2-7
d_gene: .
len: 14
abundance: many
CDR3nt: TGTGCCAGCAGCTCGCGGAGAAACTCCTACGAGCAGTACTTC
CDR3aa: CASSSRRNSYEQYF

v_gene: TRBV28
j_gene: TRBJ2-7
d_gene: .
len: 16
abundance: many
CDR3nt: TGTGCCAGCAGTTTGGCTCTCAGGCTAGGCTCCTACGAGCAGTACTTC
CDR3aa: CASSLALRLGSYEQYF

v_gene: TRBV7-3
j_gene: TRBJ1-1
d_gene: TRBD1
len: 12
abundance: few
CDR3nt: TGTGCCAGCAGCTTAAACAGGGGTGAAGCTTTCTTT
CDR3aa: CASSLNRGEAFF

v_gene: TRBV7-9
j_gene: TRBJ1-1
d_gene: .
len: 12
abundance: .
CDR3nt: TGTGCCAGCAGCCGTCAGGACACTGAAGCTTTCTTT
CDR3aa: CASSRQDTEAFF

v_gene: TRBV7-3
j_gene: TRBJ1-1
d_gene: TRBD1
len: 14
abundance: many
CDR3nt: TGTGCCAGCAGCCGACAGGGGGAAGGCACTGAAGCTTTCTTT
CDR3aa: CASSRQGEGTEAFF

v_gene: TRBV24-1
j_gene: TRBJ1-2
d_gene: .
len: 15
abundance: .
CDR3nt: TGTGCCACCAGTGATAACGGTGCCGATTTTGTTGGCTACACCTTC
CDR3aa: CATSDNGADFVGYTF

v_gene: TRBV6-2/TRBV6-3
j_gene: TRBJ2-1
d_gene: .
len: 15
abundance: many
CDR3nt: TGTGCCAGCAGTTACCCGGGACGGCTGGGAGCTGAGCAGTTCTTC
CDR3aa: CASSYPGRLGAEQFF

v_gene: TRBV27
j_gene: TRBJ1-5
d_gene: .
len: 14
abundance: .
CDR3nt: TGTGCCAGCAGTTTTTACAAAAGCAATCAGCCCCAGCATTTT
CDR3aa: CASSFYKSNQPQHF

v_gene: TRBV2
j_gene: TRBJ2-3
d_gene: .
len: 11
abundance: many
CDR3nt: TGTGCCAGCAGTGAAACAGATACGCAGTATTTT
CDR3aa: CASSETDTQYF

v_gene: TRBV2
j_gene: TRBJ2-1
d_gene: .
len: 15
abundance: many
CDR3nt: TGTGCCAGCAGTGAAATAGGGACCGTCGACAATGAGCAGTTCTTC
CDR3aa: CASSEIGTVDNEQFF

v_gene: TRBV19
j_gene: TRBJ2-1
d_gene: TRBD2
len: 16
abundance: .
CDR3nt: TGTGCCAGTAGGTGGACTAGCGGGAGCTCCTACAATGAGCAGTTCTTC
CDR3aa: CASRWTSGSSYNEQFF

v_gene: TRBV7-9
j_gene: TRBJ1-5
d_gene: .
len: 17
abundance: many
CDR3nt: TGTGCCAGCAGCTTAGCTGGTGGAGGGGGTGGCAATCAGCCCCAGCATTTT
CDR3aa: CASSLAGGGGGNQPQHF

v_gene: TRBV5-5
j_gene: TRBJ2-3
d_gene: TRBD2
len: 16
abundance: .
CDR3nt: TGTGCCAGCAGCCCGGGGGGGACTAGCGGCACAGATACGCAGTATTTT
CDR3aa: CASSPGGTSGTDTQYF

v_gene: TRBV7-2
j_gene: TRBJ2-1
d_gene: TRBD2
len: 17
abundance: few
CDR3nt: TGTGCCAGCAGCCCGGGACTAGCGGGAGGACACTACAATGAGCAGTTCTTC
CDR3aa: CASSPGLAGGHYNEQFF

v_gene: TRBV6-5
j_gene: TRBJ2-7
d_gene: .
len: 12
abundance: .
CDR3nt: TGTGCCAGCAGTTACTCAAACTACGAGCAGTACTTC
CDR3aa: CASSYSNYEQYF

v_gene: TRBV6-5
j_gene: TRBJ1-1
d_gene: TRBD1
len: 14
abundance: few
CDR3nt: TGTGCCAGCAGTTACTCGCAGGGGGCGATGGTAGCTTTCTTT
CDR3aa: CASSYSQGAMVAFF

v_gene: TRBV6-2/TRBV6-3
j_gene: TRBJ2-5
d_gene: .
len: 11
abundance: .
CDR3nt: TGTGCCAGCAGCCGACGTACACGCCAGTACTTC
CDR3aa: CASSRRTRQYF

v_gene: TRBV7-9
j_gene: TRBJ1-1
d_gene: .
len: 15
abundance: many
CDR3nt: TGTGCCAGCAGCTCGCCAGTGTCAGGAAACACTGAAGCTTTCTTT
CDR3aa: CASSSPVSGNTEAFF

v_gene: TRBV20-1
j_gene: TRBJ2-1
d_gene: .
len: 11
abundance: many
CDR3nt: TGCAGTGCTAGAGATGGGAATGAGCAGTTCTTC
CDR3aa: CSARDGNEQFF